This T cell receptor (beta chain) was observed in a study of cytomegalovirus exposure and HLA in healthy donors. On this clone itself: Its antigen remains unknown.

The PCR was carried out with 60 Vbeta primers and 13 Jbeta primers. Profiled with immunoSEQ multiplex PCR; TCRdb holds only in-frame clones, not every one. This sample's clone table lists 60,000 to 80,000 clones. Findings and limits, study-wide: Productive status was seen about 90% or about 30% of the time for most TCR beta V segments in an earlier analysis. By a later analysis, the bulk of CMV-associated TCR beta chains appeared HLA-restricted.

Input material: PBMCs. The receptor comes from a boy younger than 18 in good health and CMV-seronegative.

In DNA form, the CDR3 reads TGTGCCAGTACCCTCGTGGACTTCTATGGCTACACCTTC. It yields the protein CASTLVDFYGYTF. The chain employs TRBV19 and TRBJ1-2, with no clear D. The CDR3 extends over 13 amino acids. Germline V gene lookup returns CDR1 LNHDA and CDR2 SQIVND (reference sequence). V was clipped by 7 bases and J by 4 bases, with 13 bases between them.